The subject of this entry is one T cell receptor beta chain. Its antigen is currently not known. Base quality data are lacking; no much larger clone is found one base away. This specimen comes from a study of shared clonotypes between healthy human individuals (dated by TCRdb to 2020 to 2021). In terms of the full investigation: The cohort comprised a couple of women and a few men aged 18 to 49 years. For each donor, CD4 naive and CD4 memory were each run on three plates, CD8 naive on two plates, and CD8 memory on one plate. Blood TCR repertoires of about five healthy adults were deeply sequenced to estimate repertoire size and the extent of clonotype sharing between individuals. To increase sequencing depth and limit assay-specific biases, TCR repertoire library preparation and sequencing were carried out by different laboratories using diverse techniques. Leukapheresis yielded between about 0.94 and 9.5 billion PBMCs per donor. The paper's findings and limits, for the study overall: Pairwise subsampling indicated that sequencing depth was expected to affect the degree of clonotype sharing among donors. Larger estimated clonotype richness was generally found for naive subsets than for memory subsets. About 5% of naive CD4, 3% to 3.5% of naive CD8, 2% to 2.5% of memory CD4, and 0.4% of memory CD8 clonotypes were shared across several donors. Only blood was sampled, and tissue TCR repertoires likely differ from those in blood. Incomplete sequencing was indicated by rarefaction of sorted-subset datasets, despite the large sequencing depth. The small number of donors limited the genetic and exposure-history diversity represented. Clonotypes shared by all four sorted-subset donors showed higher generation probabilities than non-shared clonotypes.

The donors were healthy, HIV-negative adults who had no recently reported acute infections or vaccinations. Every donor was a Caucasian adult residing in Nashville, Tennessee, USA. CD4+ T cells were enriched by magnetic negative selection; naive cells were then positively selected on CD45RA, and the negative fraction formed the memory subset. Blood was obtained by leukapheresis, after which PBMCs were separated by Ficoll-Histopaque density gradient centrifugation and cryopreserved in liquid nitrogen vapor phase. Analytical flow cytometry was used to check the purity and quantity of each magnetically sorted T cell population. Genomic DNA was isolated from each sorted fraction and quantified by UV absorbance on a Nanodrop 2000c. Using the deep immunoSEQ assay, multiplex PCR amplified TCR CDR3 regions from genomic DNA. Extracted genomic DNA from each cell subset was spread evenly across all wells of several immunoSEQ 96-well plates, with each plate serving as a replicate. Each replicate PCR for sorted subsets received approximately 200 ng genomic DNA, equal to about 30,000 T cell genomes. Purified libraries were quantified with a Qubit 3.0 fluorometer, sized on a Bioanalyzer 2100, and re-quantified with the KAPA Library Quantification kit. Every immunoSEQ 96-well plate was sequenced on a separate single-read 150-cycle Illumina NextSeq 550 flow cell. Per the authors' processing: Because the immunoSEQ output included only junctional sequences and no quality scores, the filtering could not be the same as the filtering used for full-length reads. Sequences were annotated with PyIR, a Python wrapper for IgBLAST v1.9, using IMGT germline references to assign V/J genes and CDR3. Reads with weak V/J assignments (E-value above 1e-6), missing CDR3, stop codons, out-of-frame junctions, or ambiguous translated residues were removed. A V3J clonotype was defined by an identical inferred V gene, J gene, and CDR3 amino acid sequence. Percentage overlap between repertoires was calculated by dividing the number of shared unique clonotypes by the size of the smaller repertoire. Richness of each repertoire was evaluated using RTK rarefaction, the Chao1 estimator, and Recon v2.1 estimates of unobserved clonotypes. Generation probabilities were computed with OLGA for all TCRbeta clonotypes obtained by the gDNA method from a handful of donors. Held by TCRdb, this immuneACCESS table contains in-frame sequences only and omits some clones. Under half of the omission traces to an unresolved V gene where checked; the cause of the rest is unknown. Clone size and the V and J calls come from that table; the DNA yielded D and trimming. The sample records some 2,500,000 clones, around 90% of which are singletons. Of the sample, roughly 0.34% is held by the ten largest clones.

The TCR originated in a man aged 18 to 29 in good health. Some clones in this sample may be carry-over from other donors' samples. Sample: naive CD4+ T cells from PBMCs. The intended sense of this specimen's cell subset or site label: CD45RA+ positively selected.

The nucleotide sequence is TGTGCCAGCAGCTCGACCCCGGGACTAGCGGGAGGACACCAAGAGACCCAGTACTTC. This sequence encodes CASSSTPGLAGGHQETQYF. The chain is encoded by TRBV7-2 joined to TRBJ2-5, with TRBD2 identical over 15 junction bases. CDR1 is given as SGHTA and CDR2 as FQGNSA, both from the germline V gene. V is pruned by 4 bases and J by 0 bases, leaving 9 bases of the junction without a gene match. From the cysteine through the phenylalanine, the CDR3 covers 19 amino acids. The CDR3 DNA has 57 bases and is translated from base 1.